This TCR beta chain was observed in a study of blood T cell repertoires in COVID-19. Background on the study: Both acute and convalescent COVID-19 samples were obtained from the United States, Italy and Spain. The analysed material was cDNA or gDNA that came from T cells, B-cell-depleted T cells, or PBMCs.

There are 19 residues in the CDR3. The V segment lost 6 bases and the J segment 2 bases; nucleotides outside the gene matches: 19. Germline CDR1 and CDR2: SNHLY and FYNNEI. Source study methods: Amplification of reference gene primers provided the estimated nucleated cell counts. Profiling relied on immunoSEQ multiplex PCR, and the TCRdb table lists in-frame clones only, not all of them. D and trimming were read from the DNA, whereas the V and J calls and clone size are those reported in that table. The sample contains under 150,000 clones, around three quarters of which appear only once. This TCR derives from a man in his fifties with active or convalescent COVID-19. The rearrangement uses TRBV2 and TRBJ2-7, with 10 bases that match TRBD2. Specimen: peripheral blood. This CDR3 reads CASRYPGTSVEINPYEQYF. The CDR3 DNA reads TGTGCCAGCAGATACCCCGGGACTAGCGTAGAAATTAATCCCTACGAGCAGTACTTC. Combining the CDR3 with reference TRBV2 and TRBJ2-7 gives the whole variable domain EPEVTQTPSHQVTQMGQEVILRCVPISNHLYFYWYRQILGQKVEFLVSFYNNEISEKSEIFDDQFSVERPDGSNFTLKIRSTKLEDSAMYFCASRYPGTSVEINPYEQYFGPGTRLTVT.